This TCR beta chain was sequenced in a study of cytomegalovirus exposure and HLA in healthy donors. Regarding the study as a whole: TCR beta chains numbering about 160 were designated cytomegalovirus-associated. A later analysis showed that HLA-associated TCR beta chains had undergone more clonal expansion than equally common others. As a later analysis revealed, most CMV-associated TCR beta chains appeared HLA-restricted. Donors were assumed by presence/absence analyses to have roughly uniform sequencing depth.

The study ran its PCR with 60 Vbeta and 13 Jbeta primers. Profiling relied on immunoSEQ multiplex PCR, and the TCRdb table lists in-frame clones only, not all of them. In the table there are tens of thousands of clones, approximately 58% of which are singletons. The V segment lost 4 bases and the J segment 2 bases; nucleotides outside the gene matches: 2. Germline loops: CDR1 SGHRS, CDR2 YFSETQ. The CDR3 sequence is 14 residues long. Concerning this clone: As yet, its antigen is unknown.

This chain joins TRBV5-1 and TRBJ2-7; 11 bases are a match to TRBD2. This receptor was obtained from a woman aged 45-59 years in good health and CMV-seronegative. Sequenced sample: PBMCs. The CDR3 loop reads CASSQTSGTYEQYF. CDR3 bases: TGCGCCAGCAGCCAGACTAGCGGGACCTACGAGCAGTACTTC. The full variable domain, rest sourced from reference TRBV5-1 and TRBJ2-7, is KAGVTQTPRYLIKTRGQQVTLSCSPISGHRSVSWYQQTPGQGLQFLFEYFSETQRNKGNFPGRFSGRQFSNSRSEMNVSTLELGDSALYLCASSQTSGTYEQYFGPGTRLTVT.